These 14 T cell receptor beta chains originate from one sample sequenced in a study of spatial heterogeneity in lung cancer. The time point: sample taken at primary tumor resection. MiXCR, run by TCRdb on the 5' RACE reads, gives a single entry per CDR3 protein. The sample consists of under 2,000 distinct CDR3 sequences, 5% to 6.5% of them appearing once. Sequenced material: normal lung tissue next to the tumor, taken at surgery. These receptors were taken from a female donor with early-stage non-small cell lung cancer.

The chain recombines TRBV4-3 with TRBJ2-2; D perhaps matches TRBD2 (6 bases). V shed 6 bases and J shed 1 base, with 12 bases lying between them. Looked up from germline, CDR1 is LGHNA and CDR2 is YSLEER. The CDR3 loop spans 15 amino acids. The CDR3 DNA reads as TGCGCCAGCAGTCCACGGGAGTGGAACACCGGGGAGCTGTTTTTT. Amino acid sequence: CASSPREWNTGELFF.

This clonotype is large. The J gene is TRBJ2-6, the V gene TRBV11-1; D call uncertain. Looked up from germline, CDR1 is SGHAT and CDR2 is FQDESV (reference sequence). This CDR3 is built from 17 residues. V was cut by 0 bases and J by 0 bases, with 9 bases left in between. CDR3 bases: TGTGCCAGCAGCTTAGCGGGCAGCCTCTCTGGGGCCAACGTCCTGACTTTC. It is translated as CASSLAGSLSGANVLTF.

There are many counts of this clonotype. The rearrangement uses TRBV7-9 and TRBJ1-1, with a possible D match to TRBD1 (5 bases). Germline CDR1 is SEHNR and CDR2 is FQNEAQ (reference sequence). The CDR3 runs 13 residues. With 2 bases removed from V and 10 bases from J, the gap between germline ends came to 14 bases. The CDR3 is CASSLLEITGAFF. The CDR3 DNA reads TGTGCCAGCAGCTTATTAGAAATAACAGGAGCTTTCTTT.

By its share, this clonotype is medium-sized (0.01 to 0.1%). The chain carries TRBV6-5 and TRBJ2-2; 7 bases are a match to TRBD2. This CDR3 comprises 17 residues. Trimming at V came to 6 bases and at J to 4 bases, leaving 14 bases not matched to a gene. Germline lookup yields CDR1 MNHEY and CDR2 SVGAGI. The CDR3, as DNA: TGTGCCAGCAGCCACGGGGGAAGCGGGGTGGTCACCGGGGAGCTGTTTTTT. This gives the protein CASSHGGSGVVTGELFF.

This clonotype counts as medium-sized (0.01 to 0.1%). The V and J genes are TRBV7-9 and TRBJ2-7, with TRBD1 identical over 7 bases. V was clipped by 8 bases and J by 5 bases; unmatched bases: 3. CDR3 length equals 11 residues. Germline V gene lookup returns CDR1 SEHNR and CDR2 FQNEAQ (reference sequence). In nucleotides, the CDR3 is TGTGCCAGCCTCGACAGGGACGAGCAGTACTTC. It translates to CASLDRDEQYF.

Within the sample, this clonotype is medium-sized. The CDR3 sequence is CSATNLQGNTEAFF. In DNA, the CDR3 is TGCAGTGCTACCAATTTACAGGGGAACACTGAAGCTTTCTTT. The V call is TRBV20-1, the J call TRBJ1-1; tentatively, D is TRBD1 (6 bases). Germline-derived CDR1 and CDR2 are DFQATT and SNEGSKA (reference sequence). V lost 4 bases to trimming and J lost 1 base, with 13 bases between them. This CDR3 has 14 amino acids.

This clonotype came up many times. The chain combines TRBV12-3 or TRBV12-4 with TRBJ2-4; TRBD2 aligns across 9 bases. The CDR3 has 16 amino acids. V shed 5 bases and J 0 bases; nucleotides not matched to a gene: 5. The CDR3 bases are TGTGCCAGCAGTGGTAGCGGGGGATTAGCCAAAAACATTCAGTACTTC. It translates to CASSGSGGLAKNIQYF.

The chain employs TRBV7-8 and TRBJ2-5; possibly TRBD2 for D (6 bases). This CDR3 region has 15 residues. Per the germline V gene, CDR1 is SGHVS and CDR2 is FQNEAQ. V was trimmed by 5 bases and J by 2 bases, leaving 15 bases between them. The CDR3 reads CASSTGLARQETQYF. The CDR3 DNA reads TGTGCCAGCAGCACGGGACTCGCTAGACAAGAGACCCAGTACTTC.

In its sample, this clonotype was seen many times. The chain uses TRBV6-5 and TRBJ2-4, with D possibly matching TRBD1 (6 bases). Germline V gene sequence: CDR1 MNHEY, CDR2 SVGAGI. This CDR3 comprises 13 residues. Deletions cut 5 bases from V and 8 bases from J, with 13 bases between. Here the CDR3 reads CASSVPGADIQYF. CDR3 coding DNA: TGTGCCAGCAGTGTCCCAGGGGCCGACATTCAGTACTTC.

This clonotype qualifies as large. The chain joins TRBV30 to TRBJ2-3; unclear D gene. The CDR3 extends over 13 amino acids. V lost 3 bases and J lost 2, with 9 bases in between. The germline V gene encodes CDR1 GTSNPN and CDR2 SVGIG (reference sequence). The CDR3 sequence: CAWRKENTDTQYF. CDR3 DNA: TGTGCCTGGAGGAAAGAAAACACAGATACGCAGTATTTT.

This clonotype was counted at least ten times. The chain employs TRBV19 and TRBJ2-2; TRBD1 matches 7 bases. V dropped 7 bases and J dropped 6; count of bases not matched to a gene: 2. In germline, CDR1 is LNHDA, CDR2 SQIVND (reference sequence). This CDR3 has 12 residues. The CDR3 reads CASTQGAGELFF. CDR3 bases: TGTGCCAGTACTCAGGGGGCCGGGGAGCTGTTTTTT. The full variable domain, rest sourced from reference TRBV19 and TRBJ2-2, is DGGITQSPKYLFRKEGQNVTLSCEQNLNHDAMYWYRQDPGQGLRLIYYSQIVNDFQKGDIAEGYSVSREKKESFPLTVTSAQKNPTAFYLCASTQGAGELFFGEGSRLTVL.

By share, this clonotype ranks as medium-sized. The chain carries TRBV7-9 and TRBJ2-7; weak D call: TRBD1 (5 bases). V lost 0 bases, J lost 6 bases, and 15 bases lay in between. The CDR3 spans 15 residues. The V gene's germline CDR1 is SEHNR and CDR2 FQNEAQ (reference sequence). The CDR3 region has the DNA TGTGCCAGCAGCTTAGCGACAGCTCTCATGACCGAGCAGTACTTC. Its translation is CASSLATALMTEQYF.

This clonotype was seen at least ten times. The chain employs TRBV20-1 and TRBJ2-5, with 8 nucleotides matching TRBD1. In germline, CDR1 is DFQATT, CDR2 SNEGSKA (reference sequence). The CDR3 spans 12 residues. V lost 7 bases and J lost 3; bases outside the gene matches: 4. DNA for the CDR3: TGCAGTGTCCACAGGGGGAAAGAGACCCAGTACTTC. This codes for CSVHRGKETQYF.

Sample share makes this clonotype large. The chain joins TRBV7-9 to TRBJ1-6, with a possible D match to TRBD1 (5 bases). The V gene lost 0 bases and the J gene lost 7 bases, with 7 bases spanning the gap. Germline CDR1 SEHNR, CDR2 FQNEAQ (reference sequence). The CDR3 is 14 amino acids. CDR3 in amino acids: CASSLAGGNSPLHF. The CDR3 DNA follows: TGTGCCAGCAGCTTAGCGGGGGGAAATTCACCCCTCCACTTT. The full variable domain, in which reference TRBV7-9 and TRBJ1-6 provide the parts outside the CDR3, is DTGVSQNPRHKITKRGQNVTFRCDPISEHNRLYWYRQTLGQGPEFLTYFQNEAQLEKSRLLSDRFSAERPKGSFSTLEIQRTEQGDSAMYLCASSLAGGNSPLHFGNGTRLTVT.